The clone carrying this T cell receptor (beta chain) was detected a few times. Antigen specificity is unknown. Methods used by the authors: With immunoSEQ giving junction-only sequences and no quality scores, filtering differed. Sequencing was performed with immunoSEQ multiplex PCR; in TCRdb, only in-frame clones are kept and a portion is missing. From that table come the V and J calls and clone size; the DNA was used to work out D and trimming. The data contain about 1.1 million clones, 60% to 85% of them singletons. From CD4+ cells came CD45RA+ naive and CD45RA-negative memory subsets. The sample comes from a study of shared clonotypes between healthy human individuals. Study background: Each donor's CD4 naive and CD4 memory cells filled three plates apiece, CD8 naive two, and CD8 memory one.

The V gene's germline CDR1 is DFQATT and CDR2 SNEGSKA (reference sequence). V was cut by 3 bases and J by 8 bases, with 10 bases left in between. The CDR3 is 11 residues long. Regarding the study as a whole: An anticipated effect of sequencing depth on clonotype sharing among donors was recognized.

The receptor was derived from a man in his late teens or twenties in good health. Some clones in this sample may be carry-over from other donors' samples. V is TRBV20-1 and J is TRBJ1-2, with a weak D call TRBD1 (6 bases). Sequenced sample: memory CD4+ T cells from PBMCs. Subset described: CD45RA-negative fraction. DNA for the CDR3: TGCAGTGCTAGGGCGAGGGGGGGCTACACCTTC. Protein: CSARARGGYTF.